This is a list of T cell receptor beta chains from one sample in a study of graft-versus-host responses after intestinal transplantation. Their specific antigens are unknown. Assay: immunoSEQ multiplex PCR; the TCRdb copy retains only in-frame clones and omits some. The data contain 90,000 to 150,000 clones, approximately 96% of them seen just once; the ten biggest clones take up more than 2.5%. The source was unstimulated CD8+ T cells sorted from spleen or lymph node cells, collected before intestinal transplant. The receptors come from a human donor who received an intestinal transplant. Both conserved end residues are part of each CDR3. Fields, in order: J gene, D gene, clone size, V gene, CDR3 DNA, CDR3 protein. D genes are given only for firm matches. Clone size is given for some rows only: seen once, a few or many times, or a class if the clone is expanded.

TRBJ2-1,TRBD2,.,TRBV15,TGTGCCACCAGGCCGGGGGGGGGACACAATGAGCAGTTCTTC,CATRPGGGHNEQFF
TRBJ2-1,.,.,TRBV6-5,TGTGCCAGCAGTTACCGACCAGGCGCCGAGCAGTTCTTC,CASSYRPGAEQFF
TRBJ2-2,TRBD2,.,TRBV4-1,TGCGCCAGCAGCCTTCGGGGGCGGGAGGGCCAGTACAACACCGGGGAGCTGTTTTTT,CASSLRGREGQYNTGELFF
TRBJ2-7,.,.,TRBV19,TGTGCCAGTAGTATCGGTTCCTACGAGCAGTACTTC,CASSIGSYEQYF
TRBJ1-1,.,.,TRBV19,TGTGCCAGTACCCCAGGGAACACTGAAGCTTTCTTT,CASTPGNTEAFF
TRBJ2-3,TRBD2,.,TRBV4-3,TGCGCCAGCAGCCCCCGCGGACTAGTCGATTCCACAGATACGCAGTATTTT,CASSPRGLVDSTDTQYF
TRBJ2-7,.,.,TRBV5-4,TGTGCCAGCAGTCAAGGACGGGCGAGCTCCTACGAGCAGTACTTC,CASSQGRASSYEQYF
TRBJ2-3,TRBD1,.,TRBV27,TGTGCCAGCAGTCCCCGGGACAGGGGGATCGAGGTAGATACGCAGTATTTT,CASSPRDRGIEVDTQYF
TRBJ2-7,TRBD1,.,TRBV7-8,TGTGCCAGCAGCGAATCAGGGACAGGGTTCCGCGAGCAGTACTTC,CASSESGTGFREQYF
TRBJ2-7,TRBD2,.,TRBV4-1,TGCGCCAGCAGCCGGGAATCGACTAGCGGGGGCAGGGAGCAGTACTTC,CASSRESTSGGREQYF
TRBJ1-1,.,few,TRBV7-9,TGTGCCAGCAGCTCGGGGCAGATTGAAGCTTTCTTT,CASSSGQIEAFF
TRBJ2-1,TRBD1,.,TRBV7-6,TGTGCCAGCAGCTTAGAAGGGACAGGGCCTTACAATGAGCAGTTCTTC,CASSLEGTGPYNEQFF
TRBJ2-1,TRBD2,.,TRBV11-2,TGTGCCAGCAGCTTAGGGACTAGCGGGAGCTCCTACAATGAGCAGTTCTTC,CASSLGTSGSSYNEQFF
TRBJ2-6,.,.,TRBV7-9,TGTGCCAGCTGGGCTAGCGAGTTGGGGGCCAACGTCCTGACTTTC,CASWASELGANVLTF
TRBJ2-3,.,.,TRBV7-6,TGTGCCAGCAGCTTAGTTGGGCGCGGGACACGCACAGATACGCAGTATTTT,CASSLVGRGTRTDTQYF
TRBJ2-1,TRBD2,few,TRBV19,TGTGCCAGTACGCCACTAGCGGGAGGGAATGAGCAGTTCTTC,CASTPLAGGNEQFF
TRBJ1-1,.,.,TRBV9,TGTGCCAGCAGCGTAGGGGACACGAACACTGAAGCTTTCTTT,CASSVGDTNTEAFF
TRBJ1-1,.,.,TRBV5-6,TGTGCCAGCAGCTTAGGGACACTGAACACTGAAGCTTTCTTT,CASSLGTLNTEAFF
TRBJ2-7,TRBD2,.,TRBV4-1,TGCGCCAGCAGCCAACAAGCGGGGACCTCCTACGAGCAGTACTTC,CASSQQAGTSYEQYF
TRBJ2-5,TRBD2,.,TRBV13,TGTGCCAGCAGCTCCACGGTAGCGGGAGGTCAAGAGACCCAGTACTTC,CASSSTVAGGQETQYF
TRBJ2-7,TRBD2,.,TRBV15,TGTGCCACCAGCAGAGATCTGGGGACTAGCGTCTACGAGCAGTACTTC,CATSRDLGTSVYEQYF
TRBJ2-7,TRBD2,.,TRBV4-3,TGCGCCAGCAGCCAAGTTTCGGGAGGGACCTACGAGCAGTACTTC,CASSQVSGGTYEQYF
TRBJ2-7,TRBD1,.,TRBV5-1,TGCGCCAGCAGCTTGACAGCCGGGACAGGGAGCTCTGGGGACTCCTACGAGCAGTACTTC,CASSLTAGTGSSGDSYEQYF
TRBJ2-5,TRBD2,.,TRBV29-1,TGCAGCGCAGGGACTAGCGGGAGGATGGGAGAGACCCAGTACTTC,CSAGTSGRMGETQYF
TRBJ1-5,.,.,TRBV19,TGTGCCAGTAGTAGAAATACCGGCAATCAGCCCCAGCATTTT,CASSRNTGNQPQHF
TRBJ2-7,.,.,TRBV10-3,TGTGCCATCAGTGGGGCCCGAGACTCCTACGAGCAGTACTTC,CAISGARDSYEQYF
TRBJ2-2,TRBD1,few,TRBV27,TGTGCCAGCAGTTTACTAACAACCGGGACAGGGAACACCGGGGAGCTGTTTTTT,CASSLLTTGTGNTGELFF
TRBJ2-1,TRBD1,.,TRBV7-3,TGTGCCAGCAGCTCTACAGGGGGGAATGAGCAGTTCTTC,CASSSTGGNEQFF
TRBJ2-5,TRBD2,.,TRBV4-1,TGCGCCAGCAGCCAAAGCCAGGTAGCGGGTTTACAAGAGACCCAGTACTTC,CASSQSQVAGLQETQYF
TRBJ2-7,.,.,TRBV7-3,TGTGCCAGCAGCCTCGCTGCAACAGTCTCCCACTACGAGCAGTACTTC,CASSLAATVSHYEQYF
TRBJ2-1,.,.,TRBV5-1,TGCGCCAGCAGCTTGGGGCGGGATCTATCCCTAAACAATGAGCAGTTCTTC,CASSLGRDLSLNNEQFF
TRBJ2-2,TRBD2,.,TRBV9,TGTGCCAGCAGCGCCAGCGGGATTAATACGAACACCGGGGAGCTGTTTTTT,CASSASGINTNTGELFF
TRBJ2-7,.,.,TRBV2,TGTGCCAGCATTACCGGTTGGACAGATATTTACGAGCAGTACTTC,CASITGWTDIYEQYF
TRBJ1-1,.,.,TRBV9,TGTGCCAGCAGCATCCGGACTGGCACTGAAGCTTTCTTT,CASSIRTGTEAFF
TRBJ2-5,TRBD1,.,TRBV19,TGTGCCAGTAGTATAGTCCGACAGGGGAGGGAGACCCAGTACTTC,CASSIVRQGRETQYF
TRBJ2-3,TRBD2,.,TRBV11-2,TGTGCCAGCAGCTCAGGCAGTTCGGGGGGTTTAGGCACAGATACGCAGTATTTT,CASSSGSSGGLGTDTQYF
TRBJ1-5,TRBD1,.,TRBV19,TGTGCCAGTAGCCTAAGACAGGGGCCCTATCAGCCCCAGCATTTT,CASSLRQGPYQPQHF
TRBJ1-1,.,.,TRBV5-1,TGCGCCAGCAGCGCATCCAGGAACACTGAAGCTTTCTTT,CASSASRNTEAFF
TRBJ1-3,TRBD1,.,TRBV29-1,TGCAGCGTCGTCCTCCGAGGACAGGGGGTGGGGCTCGGTGGAAACACCATATATTTT,CSVVLRGQGVGLGGNTIYF
TRBJ2-1,.,.,TRBV15,TGTGCCACCAGCAGAGTTCCCTACAATGAGCAGTTCTTC,CATSRVPYNEQFF
TRBJ1-2,.,.,TRBV5-4,TGTGCCAGCAGCTTGGGGCAGGGCTCCTATGGCTACACCTTC,CASSLGQGSYGYTF
TRBJ1-1,.,.,TRBV6-1,TGTGCCAGCAGTGACGGATTCATGAACACTGAAGCTTTCTTT,CASSDGFMNTEAFF
TRBJ2-1,.,once,TRBV5-6,TGTGCCAGCAGAGACCTAGCGTGGGGGACCTACAATGAGCAGTTCTTC,CASRDLAWGTYNEQFF